The 15 T cell receptor beta chains reported below all come from one sample, sequenced in a study of blood T cell repertoires in COVID-19 (dated by TCRdb to the early 2020s). The library was obtained by the immunoSEQ multiplex PCR assay. TCRdb mirrors the immuneACCESS table, restricted to in-frame sequences. Some clones are absent from its copies; in checked studies, under half trace to an unresolved V gene, and the reason for the others is unknown. This sample is represented by under 300,000 clones; roughly 88% of them were singletons. The top ten clones comprise approximately 13% of the sample. Sequencing input: peripheral blood. These receptors were obtained from a man older than 75 with acute or convalescent COVID-19.

This chain links TRBV10-3 with TRBJ1-5, with TRBD1 as a possible D gene (6 bases). This CDR3 spans 14 amino acids. The V end was cut by 6 bases, the J end by 9 bases, with 18 bases between. The germline gives CDR1 ENHRY, CDR2 SYGVKD. The CDR3 protein is CAIRAGTTEGPQHF. DNA of the CDR3: TGTGCCATCAGGGCCGGGACAACTGAAGGGCCCCAGCATTTT.

This sequence joins TRBV19 and TRBJ1-5; D not resolved. CDR3 size: 16 residues. The V end lost 3 bases, the J end lost 6 bases, and 18 bases lay between the germline ends. Germline V gives CDR1 LNHDA, CDR2 SQIVND (reference sequence). CDR3 protein: CASSMGGRGVGQPQHF. CDR3 coding DNA: TGTGCCAGTAGTATGGGTGGGCGCGGGGTCGGTCAGCCCCAGCATTTT. The entire variable domain, with the rest obtained from reference TRBV19 and TRBJ1-5, is as follows: DGGITQSPKYLFRKEGQNVTLSCEQNLNHDAMYWYRQDPGQGLRLIYYSQIVNDFQKGDIAEGYSVSREKKESFPLTVTSAQKNPTAFYLCASSMGGRGVGQPQHFGDGTRLSIL.

This clone was recorded a few times. V usage is TRBV5-1 and J usage is TRBJ2-5; no clear D gene. The CDR3 is 12 amino acids. Germline V CDR1 and CDR2: SGHRS, YFSETQ. V was clipped by 0 bases and J by 5 bases, with 5 bases between them. The CDR3 sequence is CASSLAMETQYF. The CDR3 DNA reads as TGCGCCAGCAGCTTGGCCATGGAGACCCAGTACTTC.

The chain is built from TRBV7-3 and TRBJ1-1, with 8 bases identical to TRBD1. V trimming: 9 bases; J trimming: 0 bases; junction bases outside the gene matches: 6. The germline V gene has CDR1 SGHTA and CDR2 FQGTGA. The CDR3 is made up of 14 amino acids. CDR3 DNA: TGTGCCAGTAAAGGACAGGGAATGAACACTGAAGCTTTCTTT. Its translation is CASKGQGMNTEAFF. The variable domain in full, completed from reference TRBV7-3 and TRBJ1-1, reads GAGVSQTPSNKVTEKGKYVELRCDPISGHTALYWYRQSLGQGPEFLIYFQGTGAADDSGLPNDRFFAVRPEGSVSTLKIQRTERGDSAVYLCASKGQGMNTEAFFGQGTRLTVV.

The V gene is TRBV18, the J gene TRBJ1-5, with a weak D call TRBD1 (5 bases). Per the germline V gene, CDR1 is KGHSH and CDR2 is LQKENI. The CDR3 spans 17 residues. V lost 4 bases, J lost 2 bases, and 18 bases lay in between. CDR3 nucleotide sequence: TGTGCCAGCTCACTAACCCAACAGGTTAGGGGCAATCAGCCCCAGCATTTT. Encoded protein: CASSLTQQVRGNQPQHF.

The rearrangement links TRBV11-2 to TRBJ2-2; 7 bases align to TRBD2. This CDR3 is built from 17 residues. Germline CDR1 and CDR2: SGHAT and FQNNGV. Losses at the gene ends were 1 base for V and 1 base for J; bases not matched to a gene: 6. CDR3 sequence reads: CASSLGTRVENTGELFF. The CDR3 DNA sequence: TGTGCCAGCAGCTTAGGGACTAGGGTGGAGAACACCGGGGAGCTGTTTTTT.

Worth noting for this clone: The sample has other DNA sequences that encode this CDR3 too. V usage is TRBV5-6 and J usage is TRBJ1-1; 7 bases map to TRBD1. Germline loops: CDR1 SGHDT, CDR2 YYEEEE. The ends lost 4 bases at V and 1 base at J; junction bases unmatched: 4. This CDR3 region has 14 residues. The CDR3 DNA is TGTGCCAGCAGCCGGACAGGCCCGAACACTGAAGCTTTCTTT. This encodes CASSRTGPNTEAFF.

The V and J genes are TRBV18 and TRBJ1-5; D remains unclear. Between the trimmed V and J ends, which lost 2 bases and 7 bases, there was a span of 18 bases. The germline CDR1 and CDR2 sequences are KGHSH and LQKENI. The CDR3 has 16 residues. This chain's CDR3 is CASSPEIGTSGQPQHF. For the CDR3, the DNA is TGTGCCAGCTCACCAGAGATCGGAACGAGCGGGCAGCCCCAGCATTTT. Drawing the rest from reference TRBV18 and TRBJ1-5, the complete variable domain is NAGVMQNPRHLVRRRGQEARLRCSPMKGHSHVYWYRQLPEEGLKFMVYLQKENIIDESGMPKERFSAEFPKEGPSILRIQQVVRGDSAAYFCASSPEIGTSGQPQHFGDGTRLSIL.

The gene calls are TRBV27 and TRBJ1-1; 8 bases match TRBD1. V shed 3 bases, J shed 9 bases, and the junction held 6 bases outside the gene matches. CDR1 is MNHEY and CDR2 is SMNVEV in the germline V gene (reference sequence). This CDR3 spans 13 amino acids. In nucleotides, the CDR3 is TGTGCCAGCAGTTTCTTACAGGGGGTAAAAGCTTTCTTT. Amino acids: CASSFLQGVKAFF.

V and J are TRBV7-9 and TRBJ1-6; D gene ambiguous. The ends were cut back, 5 bases at V and 5 bases at J, with 16 bases in the middle. The CDR3 is 16 residues long. Germline lookup yields CDR1 SEHNR and CDR2 FQNEAQ (reference sequence). The CDR3 sequence is CASSPRWTADNSPLHF. CDR3 DNA: TGTGCCAGCAGCCCCCGGTGGACTGCTGATAATTCACCCCTCCACTTT.

The chain carries TRBV5-1 and TRBJ2-1, with 15 bases that match TRBD2. The germline V gene has CDR1 SGHRS and CDR2 YFSETQ. CDR3 length: 18 amino acids. V gave up 5 bases and J gave up 0 bases; unmatched junction bases: 6. The DNA for the CDR3 is TGCGCCAGCAGGGGACTAGCGGGAGGTTCGAGCTCCTACAATGAGCAGTTCTTC. Protein sequence: CASRGLAGGSSSYNEQFF.

The chain combines TRBV3-1 (or the pseudogene TRBV3-2) with TRBJ2-7; TRBD2 might be the D (6 bases). Trimming removed 4 bases from V and 0 bases from J, with 13 bases in between. This CDR3 is built from 15 residues. The V gene's germline CDR1 is LGHDT and CDR2 YNNKEL (reference sequence). CDR3 sequence reads: CASSRGTSSSYEQYF. CDR3 nucleotides: TGTGCCAGCAGCCGAGGGACTTCGAGCTCCTACGAGCAGTACTTC.

The chain employs TRBV18 and TRBJ1-1; 10 nucleotides line up with TRBD1. CDR1 and CDR2 from the germline V gene are KGHSH and LQKENI. This CDR3 is 16 amino acids long. V lost 3 bases and J lost 2; bases outside the gene matches: 6. Here the CDR3 DNA reads TGTGCCAGCTCACCTGTCGGGACAGGGGCCAACACTGAAGCTTTCTTT. It translates to CASSPVGTGANTEAFF.

This sequence joins TRBV28 and TRBJ2-2, with 11 bases that match TRBD1. Germline V gene lookup returns CDR1 MDHEN and CDR2 SYDVKM. V gave up 6 bases and J gave up 3 bases; unmatched junction bases: 6. This CDR3 region has 16 residues. Here the CDR3 DNA reads TGTGCCAGCAGGGCACCGGGACAGGGGGACACCGGGGAGCTGTTTTTT. This gives the protein CASRAPGQGDTGELFF.

The chain uses TRBV9 and TRBJ1-2; D may be TRBD1 (5 bases). The CDR3 runs to 14 residues. V dropped 0 bases and J dropped 8 bases, with 14 bases sitting between them. From germline, CDR1 is SGDLS and CDR2 YYNGEE. The CDR3, as DNA: TGTGCCAGCAGCGTAGAAGGGCAGGGAAAGGGCTACACCTTC. As protein: CASSVEGQGKGYTF.